This TCR beta chain was captured in a study of cytomegalovirus exposure and HLA in healthy donors. Study-wide results and caveats: The study labeled 170 or so TCR beta chains cytomegalovirus-associated. Most TCR beta V segments were productive about 90% or about 30% of the time in an earlier analysis. A later analysis linked a missense variant in DCLRE1C to the trimming of TCR beta V and J genes.

CDR3 length: 13 amino acids. Germline loops: CDR1 SGHAT, CDR2 FQNNGV. Trimming took off 1 base at V and 4 bases at J, with 5 bases between the two ends. Details on this clone: Its antigen is currently unknown.

The PCR was carried out with 60 Vbeta primers and 13 Jbeta primers. Profiling relied on immunoSEQ multiplex PCR, and the TCRdb table lists in-frame clones only, not all of them. Of tens of thousands of clones in the sample, 65% to 90% were seen once. The origin of this receptor is a woman in her late teens or twenties in good health and CMV-seropositive. The chain joins TRBV11-2 to TRBJ2-1; D uncertain. The sequenced material came from PBMCs. CDR3 sequence (DNA): TGTGCCAGCAGCTTAGTCCCATACAATGAGCAGTTCTTC. Translating it yields CASSLVPYNEQFF.